These 20 T cell receptor beta chains share one sample of origin, sequenced in a study of blood T cell repertoires in COVID-19. Generated by immunoSEQ multiplex PCR, the TCRdb table keeps only in-frame clones and is missing some. The sample has about 280,000 clones; 70% to 90% are singletons. Sequenced input: peripheral blood. Source of these receptors: a woman aged 65 to 85 with acute or convalescent COVID-19.

This chain joins TRBV30 and TRBJ2-7, with TRBD1 identical over 9 bases. V trimming: 3 bases; J trimming: 3 bases; junction bases outside the gene matches: 9. Germline V gene data show CDR1 as GTSNPN and CDR2 as SVGIG (reference sequence). CDR3 size: 15 residues. The CDR3 DNA is TGTGCCTGGAGCCACCGGGACAGGGTAGGCTACGAGCAGTACTTC. This gives the protein CAWSHRDRVGYEQYF.

The chain carries TRBV7-9 and TRBJ1-2; tentative D call: TRBD1 (5 bases). The length of the CDR3 is 15 residues. Germline-derived CDR1 and CDR2 are SEHNR and FQNEAQ (reference sequence). Trimming removed 2 bases at V and 1 base at J, with 11 bases between. As DNA, the CDR3 is TGTGCCAGCAGCTTAAGTCGGGGGATTAACTATGGCTACACCTTC. Protein: CASSLSRGINYGYTF.

This clone showed up just a few times. The chain is built from TRBV2 and TRBJ1-6; D not resolved. Germline V CDR1 and CDR2: SNHLY, FYNNEI. V lost 6 bases to trimming and J lost 0 bases, with 9 bases between them. The CDR3 has 15 residues. The DNA of the CDR3 is TGTGCCAGCAGGGTTTACAGCTCCTATAATTCACCCCTCCACTTT. This sequence encodes CASRVYSSYNSPLHF.

This rearrangement joins TRBV3-1 (or the pseudogene TRBV3-2) to TRBJ1-5; no definite D call. V was shortened by 5 bases and J by 4 bases, with 18 bases between the two germline ends. Germline V gene lookup returns CDR1 LGHDT and CDR2 YNNKEL (reference sequence). The CDR3 covers 16 residues. The CDR3, as DNA: TGTGCCAGCAGCTCGTCCCGGATTTTCGGGAATCAGCCCCAGCATTTT. Its translation: CASSSSRIFGNQPQHF.

The V and J genes are TRBV19 and TRBJ1-1; a weak D match, TRBD1 (6 bases). The germline V gene has CDR1 LNHDA and CDR2 SQIVND (reference sequence). The V end was cut by 7 bases, the J end by 1 base, with 16 bases between. The CDR3 spans 15 residues. Here the CDR3 DNA reads TGTGCCAGTAAGTTTCAGGGGTTAGGGAACACTGAAGCTTTCTTT. It is translated as CASKFQGLGNTEAFF.

This clone was recorded only once. The chain links TRBV19 to TRBJ1-1; perhaps TRBD1 as D (5 bases). Germline V gene lookup returns CDR1 LNHDA and CDR2 SQIVND (reference sequence). Trimming shortened V by 3 bases and J by 5 bases, and 16 bases separated the two germline ends. This CDR3 has 15 amino acids. CDR3 nucleotide sequence: TGTGCCAGTAGTATCGGTGGCGGCGGGGGAACTGAAGCTTTCTTT. Translated: CASSIGGGGGTEAFF.

The chain links TRBV6-5 to TRBJ1-3; D gene ambiguous. This CDR3 spans 14 amino acids. Trimming shortened V by 2 bases and J by 8 bases, and 13 bases separated the two germline ends. CDR1 is MNHEY and CDR2 is SVGAGI in the germline V gene. The CDR3: CASSYGGGRDTIYF. Written as DNA, the CDR3 is TGTGCCAGCAGTTACGGTGGAGGGCGAGACACCATATATTTT.

V and J are TRBV10-1 and TRBJ1-2; 9 bases match TRBD1. The V segment lost 4 bases and the J segment 4 bases; nucleotides outside the gene matches: 13. Germline assignment: CDR1 WNHNN and CDR2 SYGVQD (reference sequence). This CDR3 has 17 amino acids. CDR3 DNA sequence: TGCGCCAGCAGTGGTCACAGGGGGCACATATTATTCTATGGCTACACCTTC. The encoded protein is CASSGHRGHILFYGYTF.

The rearrangement joins TRBV5-4 to TRBJ1-5; TRBD1 might be the D (5 bases). Trimming shortened V by 4 bases and J by 1 base, and 9 bases separated the two germline ends. The CDR3 contains 14 residues. In germline, CDR1 is SGHNT, CDR2 YYREEE (reference sequence). CDR3 sequence reads: CASSLKGSNQPQHF. CDR3 nucleotides: TGTGCCAGCAGCCTGAAGGGGAGCAATCAGCCCCAGCATTTT.

Here the CDR3 DNA reads TGTGCCAGCAGCTCCCCCGGGGGGGGTTCGGACACCGGGGAGCTGTTTTTT. It codes for CASSSPGGGSDTGELFF. The J gene is TRBJ2-2, the V gene TRBV7-3; 8 nucleotides align to TRBD2. CDR1 is SGHTA, CDR2 FQGTGA, per germline. CDR3 length: 17 residues. V shed 4 bases and J 3 bases; nucleotides not matched to a gene: 10.

The chain employs TRBV5-5 and TRBJ2-1, with 9 bases that match TRBD1. The J segment lost 9 bases and the V segment lost 4 bases, leaving 8 bases of the junction unmatched. The length of the CDR3 is 14 residues. Germline-derived CDR1 and CDR2 are SGHKS and YYEKEE (reference sequence). The CDR3, as DNA: TGTGCCAGCAGCATGGGACAGGGTTCAGGTGAGCAGTTCTTC. This encodes CASSMGQGSGEQFF.

This rearrangement joins TRBV6-5 to TRBJ2-7, with D uncertain. V was shortened by 8 bases and J by 3 bases, with 8 bases between the two germline ends. The germline V gene has CDR1 MNHEY and CDR2 SVGAGI. The CDR3 contains 11 residues. CDR3 nucleotide sequence: TGTGCCAGCTACAGCTTCTACGAGCAGTACTTC. This encodes CASYSFYEQYF.

The chain carries TRBV2 and TRBJ1-5; no definite D call. Trimming left V 3 bases short and J 6 bases short, with 12 bases between. CDR3 size: 14 residues. CDR1 and CDR2 from the germline V gene are SNHLY and FYNNEI. The CDR3 reads CASSDLVAGQPQHF. The CDR3, as DNA: TGTGCCAGCAGTGACCTAGTGGCTGGTCAGCCCCAGCATTTT.

Here the CDR3 reads CASSARNEQYF. CDR3 nucleotides: TGTGCCAGCAGTGCGCGAAACGAGCAGTACTTC. The chain carries TRBV2 and TRBJ2-7; D gene unclear. The CDR3 has 11 amino acids. Germline CDR1 SNHLY, CDR2 FYNNEI. With 4 bases removed from V and 5 bases from J, the gap between germline ends came to 6 bases.

The V call is TRBV25-1, the J call TRBJ1-1; D remains unclear. Trimming left V 4 bases short and J 5 bases short, with 11 bases between. The CDR3 is 13 amino acids. Germline CDR1 reads MGHDK; CDR2 reads SYGVNS. This CDR3 reads CASSALDATEAFF. As DNA, the CDR3 is TGTGCCAGCAGTGCCTTAGATGCGACTGAAGCTTTCTTT.

The count of this clone is one. This rearrangement joins TRBV29-1 to TRBJ1-4; 8 bases agree with TRBD1. V shed 4 bases and J 8 bases; nucleotides not matched to a gene: 12. CDR1 and CDR2 (germline): SQVTM, ANQGSEA. The CDR3 contains 15 residues. CDR3 coding DNA: TGCAGCGTTGGGGACAGGAGACCCCTTAGCGAAAAACTGTTTTTT. This codes for CSVGDRRPLSEKLFF.

V gene TRBV29-1 combines with J gene TRBJ1-2; possibly TRBD1 for D (5 bases). In germline, CDR1 is SQVTM, CDR2 ANQGSEA. Trimming pared 7 bases from V and 2 bases from J, leaving 14 bases between. This CDR3 region has 13 residues. In DNA form, the CDR3 reads TGCAGCGGGACACTGGGGTCGAACTATGGCTACACCTTC. The encoded protein is CSGTLGSNYGYTF. Filled out from reference TRBV29-1 and TRBJ1-2, the complete variable domain reads SAVISQKPSRDICQRGTSLTIQCQVDSQVTMMFWYRQQPGQSLTLIATANQGSEATYESGFVIDKFPISRPNLTFSTLTVSNMSPEDSSIYLCSGTLGSNYGYTFGSGTRLTVV.

The rearrangement links TRBV11-2 to TRBJ1-2; unclear D gene. Trimming shortened V by 0 bases and J by 8 bases, and 16 bases separated the two germline ends. This CDR3 region has 15 residues. Germline CDR1 SGHAT, CDR2 FQNNGV. The CDR3 nucleotides are TGTGCCAGCAGCTTAGATGGACGGGGTATTTGGGGCTACACCTTC. Amino acid sequence: CASSLDGRGIWGYTF.

This clone was recorded only once. The chain carries TRBV6-5 and TRBJ1-1; D call uncertain. CDR1 and CDR2 (germline): MNHEY, SVGAGI. The CDR3 runs to 12 residues. V shed 6 bases and J shed 2 bases, with 7 bases lying between them. CDR3 region: CASSHRNTEAFF. CDR3 coding DNA: TGTGCCAGCAGCCACAGAAACACTGAAGCTTTCTTT.

The chain combines TRBV11-1 with TRBJ2-2, with D perhaps TRBD2 (5 bases). The germline CDR1 and CDR2 sequences are SGHAT and FQDESV (reference sequence). Trimming pared 6 bases from V and 6 bases from J, leaving 11 bases between. The CDR3 length is 13 residues. This CDR3 is CASSSDLAGELFF. The CDR3 bases are TGTGCCAGCAGTAGCGACCTAGCCGGGGAGCTGTTTTTT.